This T cell receptor (beta chain) was obtained from a study of Ad26.COV2.S vaccination and SARS-CoV-2 variants (dated by TCRdb to the early 2020s). Study-level background: Donors in the vaccine arm were drawn from COV1001, a phase I-IIa trial of Ad26.COV2.S in healthy adults that was multicentre, randomized, double-blind and placebo-controlled. Throughout the experiments and outcome assessment, investigators stayed blinded to trial group allocation. Ad26.COV2.S was given intramuscularly at 5x10^10 or 1x10^11 viral particles, as a single shot or as two shots 56 days apart. Sequencing of the TCRbeta repertoire served to evaluate the specificity and breadth of SARS-CoV-2-reactive T cell receptors following Ad26.COV2.S vaccination. A total of approximately 30 samples were included in the TCR-sequenced set, comprising roughly 19 Ad26.COV2.S vaccine recipients, 5 placebo recipients and 8 SARS-CoV-2 convalescent individuals. Participants in the trial were split at random into five groups of five each, receiving low-dose or high-dose Ad26.COV2.S once or twice, or else placebo on both occasions. The investigation overall reported the following: The study was not powered for comparison of responses between vaccine doses or regimens. Vaccine and placebo recipients had similar non-spike TCR breadth, a finding consistent with the vaccine containing only spike. After vaccination, spike-specific CD8+ and CD4+ T cell responses were reported to show substantial breadth. According to the authors, total T cell responses may have been underestimated by the TCR breadth and depth analyses. Ad26.COV2.S recipients had higher spike-specific TCR breadth than placebo recipients (P = 0.0014).

A remark on this clone: What this receptor recognizes is not known. No base qualities exist here, and no much larger clone lies one base off it.

The CDR3 runs 15 amino acids, cysteine and phenylalanine included. Only CDR3 DNA is held: 45 bases, read in frame from base 1. In the germline V gene, CDR1 corresponds to MNHEY and CDR2 to SVGAGI. After removal of 6 bases from V and 1 base from J, the junction retains 8 bases not matched to a gene. Sample treatment or condition, as interpreted from the label and publication: around 19 received Ad26.COV2.S at low or high dose, single or two shots; 5 received placebo; per-sample allocation not given. Repertoires of vaccine and placebo recipients were sequenced from samples collected on day 63 after the first injection. Between 29 July and 7 August 2020, Cohort 1b enrolled about two dozen adults aged 18-55 years at one site in Boston, USA. Ad26.COV2.S was a replication-incompetent adenovirus type 26 vector that expressed a prefusion-stabilized SARS-CoV-2 spike protein derived from the original Wuhan strain.

The immunoSEQ Assay was the method used to sequence TCRbeta CDR3 regions. After extraction, genomic DNA underwent amplification by bias-controlled multiplex PCR, followed by high-throughput sequencing. On the authors' methods: To quantify the absolute abundance of every unique TCRbeta CDR3 region, sequences were collapsed and filtered. T cell fraction was estimated by normalization of TCRbeta template counts to usable DNA, with usable DNA being measured through amplification of reference genes present in all nucleated cells. Repertoire TCRs were annotated as SARS-CoV-2-specific when V gene, CDR3 amino acid sequence and J gene were exactly matched to a known reactive TCR set. The reference SARS-CoV-2 TCR set was derived from MIRA and filtered for enrichment in COVID-19-positive ImmuneCODE repertoires, a step that removed public or cross-reactive TCRs. Drawing on the MIRA antigens, annotated TCRs were analysed further at the level of specific ORF or position within ORF. Breadth was defined as the number of annotated unique rearrangements divided by the total number of unique productive rearrangements, and depth was defined as the summed frequency of the annotated unique rearrangements. TCR breadth was compared between groups using two-sided Wilcoxon rank-sum tests. TCRdb stores this immuneACCESS table with in-frame sequences only. Part of the clones is absent; in the studies checked, under half of the shortfall reflects unresolved V genes, and no reason is known for the rest. V and J calls and clone size follow that table, whereas D and trimming were derived from the DNA. This sample comprises hundreds of thousands of clones, roughly nine tenths of them detected only once. The ten top clones hold roughly 1.5% of the sample.

Recombination connected TRBV6-5 to TRBJ2-7, with 8 bases matching TRBD1. This material consisted of peripheral blood, taken in a trial of Ad26.COV2.S vaccine versus placebo. This receptor was identified in a person aged 18-60 years who received the Ad26.COV2.S COVID-19 vaccine or a placebo. In nucleotides, the sequence is TGTGCCAGCAGAATCAACAGGGGGTCGTCCTACGAGCAGTACTTC. Its translation is CASRINRGSSYEQYF.